One and the same sample provided the 25 T cell receptor beta chains below, sequenced in a study of siplizumab effects on memory and regulatory T cells. TCRdb's copy holds only in-frame clones and misses some; the assay was immunoSEQ multiplex PCR. Altogether 92,000 or so clones are present, 90% being singletons, with the ten largest covering around 15%. The sequencing input was CD4+ T cells sorted from blood. These receptors originate from a human donor in good health.

This chain connects TRBV11-2 to TRBJ2-1; TRBD2 agrees at 10 bases. J was trimmed by 1 base and V by 5 bases; bases with no gene match: 2. CDR1 is SGHAT and CDR2 is FQNNGV in the germline V gene. The CDR3 runs 15 residues. In DNA form, the CDR3 reads TGTGCCAGCAGCCCACTAGCGGGGTCCTACAATGAGCAGTTCTTC. This translates into CASSPLAGSYNEQFF. The variable domain in full, with the rest retrieved from reference TRBV11-2 and TRBJ2-1, is EAGVAQSPRYKIIEKRQSVAFWCNPISGHATLYWYQQILGQGPKLLIQFQNNGVVDDSQLPKDRFSAERLKGVDSTLKIQPAKLEDSAVYLCASSPLAGSYNEQFFGPGTRLTVL.

The gene calls are TRBV5-1 and TRBJ1-1; perhaps TRBD1 as D (5 bases). From germline, CDR1 is SGHRS and CDR2 YFSETQ. V lost 0 bases and J lost 0, with 6 bases in between. The CDR3 loop spans 14 amino acids. The CDR3: CASSLEQVNTEAFF. Written as DNA, the CDR3 is TGCGCCAGCAGCTTGGAACAGGTGAACACTGAAGCTTTCTTT.

This chain joins TRBV5-4 and TRBJ2-6, with D possibly TRBD2 on 6 matching bases. Germline V lookup: CDR1 SGHNT, CDR2 YYREEE (reference sequence). V lost 0 bases and J 0 bases, leaving 10 bases between the germline ends. The CDR3 is made up of 17 amino acids. The DNA of the CDR3 is TGTGCCAGCAGCTTGGAAGCGGGCCTCTCTGGGGCCAACGTCCTGACTTTC. This gives the protein CASSLEAGLSGANVLTF. Drawing the rest from reference TRBV5-4 and TRBJ2-6, the complete variable domain is ETGVTQSPTHLIKTRGQQVTLRCSSQSGHNTVSWYQQALGQGPQFIFQYYREEENGRGNFPPRFSGLQFPNYSSELNVNALELDDSALYLCASSLEAGLSGANVLTFGAGSRLTVL.

The rearrangement links TRBV18 to TRBJ2-6; D gene uncertain. Germline V gives CDR1 KGHSH, CDR2 LQKENI. V was trimmed by 4 bases and J by 4 bases, leaving 8 bases between them. The CDR3 is 14 amino acids. CDR3 nucleotides: TGTGCCAGCTCACAGGGTGTCGGGGCCAACGTCCTGACTTTC. Its protein is CASSQGVGANVLTF.

This clone was observed a single time. The rearrangement joins TRBV6-4 to TRBJ2-6; possibly TRBD2 for D (6 bases). The CDR3 is 16 amino acids. The germline gives CDR1 MRHNA, CDR2 SNTAGT. The V end lost 0 bases, the J end lost 4 bases, and 10 bases lay between the germline ends. The CDR3 protein is CASSDSGGIGANVLTF. In DNA, the CDR3 is TGTGCCAGCAGTGACTCGGGGGGAATAGGGGCCAACGTCCTGACTTTC.

V usage is TRBV20-1 and J usage is TRBJ2-1; D call uncertain. The CDR3 runs 11 residues. CDR1 and CDR2 (germline): DFQATT, SNEGSKA (reference sequence). V was pared by 6 bases and J by 6 bases, with 9 bases between. CDR3 amino acids: CSAPNLNEQFF. Here the CDR3 DNA reads TGCAGTGCACCTAACCTCAATGAGCAGTTCTTC.

V and J are TRBV18 and TRBJ2-3; D might be TRBD1 or TRBD2, each matching 5 bases. Trimming removed 3 bases at V and 0 bases at J, with 13 bases between. Germline lookup yields CDR1 KGHSH and CDR2 LQKENI. This CDR3 is built from 16 residues. Written as DNA, the CDR3 is TGTGCCAGCTCACCTTATGGGACCTCTAGCACAGATACGCAGTATTTT. Its translation is CASSPYGTSSTDTQYF. Full variable domain (missing parts from reference TRBV18 and TRBJ2-3): NAGVMQNPRHLVRRRGQEARLRCSPMKGHSHVYWYRQLPEEGLKFMVYLQKENIIDESGMPKERFSAEFPKEGPSILRIQQVVRGDSAAYFCASSPYGTSSTDTQYFGPGTRLTVL.

The chain employs TRBV5-1 and TRBJ2-7, with 11 bases that match TRBD1. V lost 4 bases to trimming and J lost 3 bases; unmatched junction nucleotides: 9. The CDR3 is 16 amino acids. Germline lookup yields CDR1 SGHRS and CDR2 YFSETQ. CDR3 DNA: TGCGCCAGCAGCCCGGGGACAGGGGGTTTGAACTACGAGCAGTACTTC. Its protein product is CASSPGTGGLNYEQYF.

The V call is TRBV5-1, the J call TRBJ2-1; 10 positions agree with TRBD2. The germline CDR1 and CDR2 sequences are SGHRS and YFSETQ. The CDR3 loop spans 15 amino acids. V was pared by 5 bases and J by 6 bases, with 8 bases of the junction left unmatched. CDR3 region: CASRHSGRWGNEQFF. CDR3 bases: TGCGCCAGCAGACATAGCGGGAGGTGGGGCAATGAGCAGTTCTTC.

This chain uses TRBV5-1 with TRBJ1-1; 8 nucleotides line up with TRBD1. With 2 bases clipped from V and 2 bases from J, the junction kept 5 bases outside the gene matches. CDR1 and CDR2 from the germline V gene are SGHRS and YFSETQ. This CDR3 has 15 residues. This chain's CDR3 is CASSLGDRTNTEAFF. The CDR3 DNA reads TGCGCCAGCAGCTTAGGGGACAGGACAAACACTGAAGCTTTCTTT.

CDR3 in amino acids: CASRPSRDRGYIQYF. The DNA of the CDR3 is TGTGCCAGCAGGCCGTCGAGAGACAGGGGTTACATTCAGTACTTC. V usage is TRBV6-5 and J usage is TRBJ2-4; TRBD1 aligns across 8 bases. This CDR3 has 15 amino acids. V lost 6 bases, J lost 8 bases, and 12 bases stayed unmatched. Germline-derived CDR1 and CDR2 are MNHEY and SVGAGI.

The J gene is TRBJ1-2, the V gene TRBV5-5; 8 bases line up with TRBD1. The junction had 3 bases not matched to a gene; V was cut back by 3 bases and J by 2 bases. The CDR3 is made up of 14 amino acids. Germline CDR1 and CDR2: SGHKS and YYEKEE (reference sequence). Written as DNA, the CDR3 is TGTGCCAGCAGCTCGGACAGGGTCAACTATGGCTACACCTTC. Amino acids: CASSSDRVNYGYTF.

The chain links TRBV2 to TRBJ1-5; perhaps TRBD1 as D (5 bases). Germline V lookup: CDR1 SNHLY, CDR2 FYNNEI. The CDR3 totals 13 residues. The V and J ends lost 5 bases and 4 bases respectively, with 9 bases between them. The CDR3 is CASSRDGNQPQHF. As DNA, the CDR3 is TGTGCCAGCAGTCGGGACGGGAATCAGCCCCAGCATTTT.

The chain joins TRBV11-3 to TRBJ1-5; unclear D gene. This CDR3 region has 16 residues. Trimming took 5 bases from V and 0 from J, leaving 14 bases between them. The germline V gene encodes CDR1 SGHNT and CDR2 YENEEA. The CDR3 spells CASSHTGSPSNQPQHF. The DNA for the CDR3 is TGTGCCAGCAGCCATACCGGGTCACCTAGCAATCAGCCCCAGCATTTT.

This chain joins TRBV6-5 and TRBJ1-1, with TRBD1 matching over 8 bases. The V gene end was trimmed by 6 bases and the J gene end by 1 base; junction bases not matched to a gene: 4. This CDR3 has 14 amino acids. The germline V gene has CDR1 MNHEY and CDR2 SVGAGI. The chain's CDR3 is CASRRGQANTEAFF. CDR3 sequence (DNA): TGTGCCAGCAGGCGGGGACAGGCGAACACTGAAGCTTTCTTT.

About this clone: At the DNA level, this CDR3 is encoded by other sequences in the same sample as well. V and J are TRBV5-1 and TRBJ2-7, with D unresolved. The germline gives CDR1 SGHRS, CDR2 YFSETQ. Trimming took off 2 bases at V and 4 bases at J, with 10 bases between the two ends. This CDR3 spans 13 amino acids. The CDR3 region has the DNA TGCGCCAGCAGCTTAGGCAGAGATTACGAGCAGTACTTC. As protein: CASSLGRDYEQYF.

The CDR3, as DNA: TGCGCCAGCAGCCTCAGGGGCATGAACACTGAAGCTTTCTTT. It encodes CASSLRGMNTEAFF. The J gene is TRBJ1-1, the V gene TRBV5-1; maybe TRBD1 (6 bases). In germline, CDR1 is SGHRS, CDR2 YFSETQ. The CDR3 sequence is 14 residues long. With 4 bases removed from V and 0 bases from J, the gap between germline ends came to 10 bases.

This chain links TRBV10-3 with TRBJ1-4, with D possibly TRBD1 on 5 matching bases. The V gene's germline CDR1 is ENHRY and CDR2 SYGVKD. Trimming took 0 bases from V and 7 from J, leaving 15 bases between them. This CDR3 is 16 amino acids long. CDR3 nucleotide sequence: TGTGCCATCAGTGAGTCAACAGGACTGAGGGCTGAAAAACTGTTTTTT. Translating gives CAISESTGLRAEKLFF.

The rearrangement joins TRBV7-6 to TRBJ1-3; D remains ambiguous. CDR3 length: 15 amino acids. CDR1 is SGHVS, CDR2 FNYEAQ, per germline. V gave up 5 bases and J gave up 2 bases, with 13 bases separating them. CDR3 bases: TGTGCCAGCAGCCCGAGGACGGACCCTGGAAACACCATATATTTT. Protein sequence: CASSPRTDPGNTIYF.

The genes are TRBV5-6 and TRBJ2-3; possibly TRBD1 for D (5 bases). Trimming took 4 bases from V and 6 from J, leaving 15 bases between them. The length of the CDR3 is 14 residues. CDR1 and CDR2 from the germline V gene are SGHDT and YYEEEE. The CDR3 nucleotides are TGTGCCAGCAGCCCGGCAGGGCTACCTGATACGCAGTATTTT. Its protein is CASSPAGLPDTQYF.

The chain carries TRBV29-1 and TRBJ1-1, with a tentative D call TRBD1 (5 bases). Germline V gene sequence: CDR1 SQVTM, CDR2 ANQGSEA. Trimming removed 3 bases from V and 2 bases from J, with 7 bases in between. The CDR3 contains 12 residues. CDR3 nucleotide sequence: TGCAGCGTTGATAGGGACAACACTGAAGCTTTCTTT. Protein sequence: CSVDRDNTEAFF.

CDR3 residues: CASSSPGGAGNTIYF. CDR3 DNA: TGTGCCAGCAGCTCTCCAGGGGGCGCTGGAAACACCATATATTTT. The gene calls are TRBV9 and TRBJ1-3, with TRBD1 matching over 8 bases. After removal of 4 bases from V and 2 bases from J, the junction contained 5 bases not matched to a gene. Germline CDR1 is SGDLS and CDR2 is YYNGEE. The CDR3 extends over 15 amino acids. The whole variable domain, remainder taken from reference TRBV9 and TRBJ1-3, is DSGVTQTPKHLITATGQRVTLRCSPRSGDLSVYWYQQSLDQGLQFLIQYYNGEERAKGNILERFSAQQFPDLHSELNLSSLELGDSALYFCASSSPGGAGNTIYFGEGSWLTVV.

The chain employs TRBV10-3 and TRBJ1-1; D unclear. V lost 9 bases, J lost 1 base, and 12 bases lay in between. The CDR3 has 13 amino acids. Germline V gives CDR1 ENHRY, CDR2 SYGVKD. CDR3 DNA sequence: TGTGCCATAGAGGGCAGGAGGAACACTGAAGCTTTCTTT. Its translation is CAIEGRRNTEAFF.

J is TRBJ2-3 and V is TRBV5-1; 7 bases are a match to TRBD1. Germline loops: CDR1 SGHRS, CDR2 YFSETQ. J lost 2 bases, V lost 3 bases, and 3 bases had no gene match. The CDR3 is 14 amino acids. The CDR3 DNA reads as TGCGCCAGCAGCTCCGGGACAGACACAGATACGCAGTATTTT. Amino acid sequence: CASSSGTDTDTQYF.

The J gene is TRBJ2-7, the V gene TRBV12-5; weak D call: TRBD1 (5 bases). The CDR3 loop spans 17 amino acids. Trimming stripped 0 bases from V and 4 bases from J, with 19 bases between. Germline assignment: CDR1 LGHNT and CDR2 FRNRAP. Here the CDR3 reads CASGLVARAGRPYEQYF. In nucleotides, the CDR3 is TGTGCTAGTGGTTTGGTTGCAAGGGCAGGGCGACCTTACGAGCAGTACTTC.